Listed here are 23 T cell receptor beta chains from one sample, sequenced in a study of tumor and adjacent non-tumor tissue in lung cancer. Three rounds of nested PCR, following a modified ARM-PCR protocol, produced the TCRbeta library. TCRdb recomputed calls from the multiplex PCR reads with MiXCR, one row per CDR3 protein. The repertoire holds more than 35,000 distinct CDR3 sequences, with roughly 60% as singletons. The template was RNA from unsorted bulk tissue. Distant lung tissue was collected more than 3 cm away from the tumor edge. Sample: distant non-tumor lung tissue. These receptors came from a woman aged 35 to 49 with non-small cell lung cancer.

This clonotype was counted a few times. The chain joins TRBV19 to TRBJ1-2; D gene ambiguous. Trimming left V 5 bases short and J 0 bases short, with 4 bases between. CDR1 is LNHDA, CDR2 SQIVND, per germline (reference sequence). The CDR3 is made up of 12 amino acids. CDR3 nucleotide sequence: TGTGCCAGTAGTCACACTAACTATGGCTACACCTTC. Translating it yields CASSHTNYGYTF.

The V call is TRBV5-5, the J call TRBJ2-7; 7 nucleotides match TRBD1. This CDR3 contains 15 residues. V shed 4 bases, J shed 3 bases, and the junction held 10 bases outside the gene matches. The germline V gene encodes CDR1 SGHKS and CDR2 YYEKEE (reference sequence). CDR3 in amino acids: CASSMGDSQVYEQYF. In DNA, the CDR3 is TGTGCCAGCAGCATGGGGGACAGTCAAGTCTACGAGCAGTACTTC.

As regards this clonotype: A clone one base away is much larger, so this may be a read error. Because it lacks the conserved phenylalanine or tryptophan at the end, this CDR3 is likely a read error. The rearrangement uses TRBV20-1 and TRBJ1-5; 7 positions agree with TRBD1. Germline values: CDR1 DFQATT, CDR2 SNEGSKA (reference sequence). This CDR3 has 14 residues. V shed 1 base and J 4 bases; nucleotides not matched to a gene: 4. CDR3 nucleotide sequence: TGCAGTGCTAGAGCATTACAGGGGAATCAGCCCCAGCATTAT. This codes for CSARALQGNQPQHY.

CDR3 region: CASSDPGLAVNKAQFF. DNA for the CDR3: TGTGCCAGCAGCGATCCGGGACTAGCCGTCAACAAGGCGCAGTTCTTC. The chain joins TRBV11-3 to TRBJ2-1; 9 nucleotides align to TRBD2. Germline-derived CDR1 and CDR2 are SGHNT and YENEEA. The CDR3 covers 16 residues. V gave up 5 bases and J gave up 12 bases; unmatched junction bases: 17.

This clonotype showed up many times. J is TRBJ1-4 and V is TRBV6-1; D possibly corresponds to TRBD1 (5 bases). Deletions cut 2 bases from V and 11 bases from J, with 18 bases between. This CDR3 is built from 15 residues. The V gene's germline CDR1 is MNHNS and CDR2 SASEGT. The CDR3 DNA reads TGTGCCAGCAGTGAAATGGAAGGACTCGGGGGGAAACTGTTTTTT. Residues: CASSEMEGLGGKLFF.

The sample holds many counts of this clonotype. This chain uses TRBV30 with TRBJ2-3; 7 positions agree with TRBD2. The CDR3 consists of 14 residues. CDR1 GTSNPN and CDR2 SVGIG come from the germline V gene (reference sequence). With 0 bases clipped from V and 4 bases from J, the junction kept 4 bases outside the gene matches. The CDR3 DNA follows: TGTGCCTGGAGTGTGGCGGGAGCGTCAGATACGCAGTATTTT. It is translated as CAWSVAGASDTQYF.

Details on this clonotype: A much larger clone differs from this one at a single base, so this may be a read error. The V call is TRBV28, the J call TRBJ2-2, with a weak D call TRBD1 (5 bases). CDR3 length: 15 residues. Germline loops: CDR1 MDHEN, CDR2 SYDVKM. As DNA, the CDR3 is TGTGACAGCGAGAACGGGCAGGGGAACACCGGGGAGCTGTTTTTT. The encoded protein is CDSENGQGNTGELFF.

The chain uses TRBV10-2 and TRBJ2-3, with no clear D. From germline, CDR1 is WSHSY and CDR2 SAAADI. This CDR3 comprises 16 residues. Trimming stripped 9 bases from V and 3 bases from J, with 22 bases between. CDR3 sequence: CASRPTASLWTDTQYF. As DNA, the CDR3 is TGCGCCAGTAGACCCACAGCGTCATTGTGGACAGATACGCAGTATTTT.

About this clonotype: This clone may be a read error of a much larger clone one base away. The chain links TRBV7-9 to TRBJ2-5, with 7 bases lining up with TRBD2. Germline CDR1 is SEHNR and CDR2 is FQNEAQ (reference sequence). The CDR3 is 13 residues long. This CDR3 reads CTSSLPGGETQYF. DNA of the CDR3: TGTACCAGCAGCTTACCGGGGGGAGAGACCCAGTACTTC.

In regard to this clonotype: This clone may be a read error of a much larger clone one base away. This chain uses TRBV5-1 with TRBJ2-1; D is undetermined. CDR1 is SGHRS, CDR2 YFSETQ, per germline. The V end lost 3 bases, the J end lost 5 bases, and 15 bases lay between the germline ends. This CDR3 has 15 residues. The CDR3 nucleotides read TGCGCCAGCAGCTCCCAAGGTAGACCTAACAATGAGCAGTTCTTC. It yields the protein CASSSQGRPNNEQFF.

A single count supports this clonotype. The J gene is TRBJ2-1, the V gene TRBV29-1, with a weak D call TRBD2 (7 bases). The CDR3 runs to 14 residues. The V end lost 8 bases, the J end lost 11 bases, and 25 bases lay between the germline ends. Looked up from germline, CDR1 is SQVTM and CDR2 is ANQGSEA. CDR3 protein: CSTDRDGGHGKQFF. CDR3 bases: TGCAGCACTGACCGGGACGGGGGGCATGGTAAGCAGTTCTTC.

As regards this clonotype: Compared with germline, one end of the junction differs, possibly owing to a read error. The rearrangement links TRBV4-1 to TRBJ2-7; 8 nucleotides line up with TRBD2. Germline-derived CDR1 and CDR2 are MGHRA and YSYEKL. The CDR3 consists of 16 residues. The CDR3 sequence is CTSSQGAGTRYYEQYF. CDR3 nucleotide sequence: TGCACCAGCAGCCAAGGGGCCGGGACTAGGTACTACGAGCAATACTTC.

As regards this clonotype: A junction end diverges from the germline sequence, so it may reflect a read error. The CDR3 protein is CASSFSIVRGWQVTQYF. Written as DNA, the CDR3 is TGTGCCAGCAGTTTCTCGATCGTGCGGGGCTGGCAAGTGACCCAGTATTTC. The V gene is TRBV6-2 or TRBV6-3, the J gene TRBJ2-5, with a tentative D call TRBD2 (6 bases). This CDR3 comprises 17 residues. Germline CDR1 MNHEY, CDR2 SVGEGT.

Notes on this clonotype: This sequence may be a read error, since a much larger clone differs from it by one base. Because the CDR3 is missing its conserved closing phenylalanine or tryptophan, this is likely a read error. The rearrangement joins TRBV29-1 to TRBJ2-7, with 9 positions matching TRBD2. CDR1 is SQVTM, CDR2 ANQGSEA, per germline. V trimming: 4 bases; J trimming: 2 bases; junction bases outside the gene matches: 9. The CDR3 spans 15 residues. This chain's CDR3 is CSVATQREDPYEQYL. As DNA, the CDR3 is TGCAGCGTTGCCACCCAGCGGGAGGACCCCTACGAGCAGTACCTC.

This clonotype was detected ten times or more. This chain joins TRBV6-1 and TRBJ2-2; 10 bases map to TRBD2. V dropped 6 bases and J dropped 5; count of bases not matched to a gene: 18. This CDR3 has 19 residues. Germline-derived CDR1 and CDR2 are MNHNS and SASEGT. The CDR3 loop reads CASSGFSEREGRWTGELFF. In DNA, the CDR3 is TGTGCCAGCAGCGGTTTCAGTGAGCGGGAGGGCCGGTGGACCGGGGAGCTGTTTTTT.

Points on this clonotype: This may be a read error: a much more frequent sequence differs by one nucleotide. The chain is built from TRBV14 and TRBJ2-7, with 10 bases lining up with TRBD2. Germline V gene sequence: CDR1 SGHDN, CDR2 FVKESK. The CDR3 contains 17 residues. This chain's CDR3 is CTSSQRSRLAGVDEQYF. The CDR3 DNA follows: TGTACCAGCAGCCAGAGATCGAGGCTAGCGGGAGTTGACGAGCAGTACTTC.

There are a few counts of this clonotype. A much bigger clone sits one base away, suggesting this may be a read error. The genes are TRBV4-1 and TRBJ2-7, with TRBD2 matching over 7 bases. CDR3 length: 21 residues. From germline, CDR1 is MGHRA and CDR2 YSYEKL. CDR3 DNA: TGCGTCAGCAGCCAAGTCGGGCTAGCGGAAACCTACGGGAGAACGGAAAGGGAGCAGTACTTC. This gives the protein CVSSQVGLAETYGRTEREQYF.

Details on this clonotype: Compared with germline, one end of the junction differs, possibly owing to a read error. V is TRBV6-1 and J is TRBJ1-5; D gene unclear. The CDR3 has 12 amino acids. The germline CDR1 and CDR2 sequences are MNHNS and SASEGT. The CDR3 reads CANSDSPPPRHF. The DNA of the CDR3 is TGTGCCAACAGTGATAGTCCCCCCCCCCGGCATTTT.

The chain uses TRBV11-2 and TRBJ1-3, with D hard to call. CDR3 length equals 12 residues. Germline V lookup: CDR1 SGHAT, CDR2 FQNNGV. For the CDR3, the DNA is TGTGGCACCAGCTTAGAACTGAACACCATATATTTT. It is translated as CGTSLELNTIYF.

The J gene is TRBJ2-3, the V gene TRBV5-6; D gene unclear. Germline lookup yields CDR1 SGHDT and CDR2 YYEEEE. The CDR3 has 13 amino acids. As DNA, the CDR3 is TGTATCAGCAGCTGGGTCCGGAGTTATATGCAGTATTTT. Amino acids: CISSWVRSYMQYF.

As for this clonotype: One junction end does not reproduce the germline sequence, and a read error may be involved. This sequence joins TRBV6-1 and TRBJ2-1; maybe TRBD1 (5 bases). Germline values: CDR1 MNHNS, CDR2 SASEGT. This CDR3 is built from 15 residues. The CDR3 DNA reads as TGTGCAAGCACAGTTCCAGGGTACACCTACAATAAGCAGTTCTTC. Translated: CASTVPGYTYNKQFF.

This clonotype was counted many times. The rearrangement links TRBV6-6 to TRBJ1-5, with 9 bases matching TRBD1. Trimming removed 5 bases from V and 7 bases from J; junction bases left unmatched: 6. The V gene's germline CDR1 is MNHNY and CDR2 SVGAGI (reference sequence). The CDR3 loop spans 14 amino acids. The CDR3 nucleotides read TGTGCCAGCAGTACGACAGGGGGGAAACAGCCCCAGCATTTT. Residues: CASSTTGGKQPQHF.

Turning to this clonotype: A much larger clone lies one base from this, so it may be a read error. The gene calls are TRBV5-5 and TRBJ2-2; 8 positions agree with TRBD1. This CDR3 has 15 amino acids. Germline trimming cut 1 base from V and 6 bases from J; bases unmatched to any gene: 5. CDR1 and CDR2 from the germline V gene are SGHKS and YYEKEE (reference sequence). The CDR3 DNA follows: TGTGCCAGCAGCTTGCCCGGGACAGGCGCCGGGGAGCTGTTTTTT. Translating gives CASSLPGTGAGELFF.